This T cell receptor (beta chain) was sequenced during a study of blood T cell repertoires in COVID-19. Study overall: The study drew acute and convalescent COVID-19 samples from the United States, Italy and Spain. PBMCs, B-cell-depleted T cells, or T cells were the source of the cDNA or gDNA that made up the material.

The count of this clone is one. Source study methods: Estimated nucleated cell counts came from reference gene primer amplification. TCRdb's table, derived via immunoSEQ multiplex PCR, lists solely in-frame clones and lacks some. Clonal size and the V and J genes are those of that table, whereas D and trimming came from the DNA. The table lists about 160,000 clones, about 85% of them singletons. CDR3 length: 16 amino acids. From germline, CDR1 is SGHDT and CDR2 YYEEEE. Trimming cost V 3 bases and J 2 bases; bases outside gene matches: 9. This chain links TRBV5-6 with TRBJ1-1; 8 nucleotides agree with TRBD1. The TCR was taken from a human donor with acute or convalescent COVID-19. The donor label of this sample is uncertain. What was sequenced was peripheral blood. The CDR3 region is CASSSDRGTINTEAFF. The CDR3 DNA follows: TGTGCCAGCAGCTCCGACAGGGGCACAATAAACACTGAAGCTTTCTTT.